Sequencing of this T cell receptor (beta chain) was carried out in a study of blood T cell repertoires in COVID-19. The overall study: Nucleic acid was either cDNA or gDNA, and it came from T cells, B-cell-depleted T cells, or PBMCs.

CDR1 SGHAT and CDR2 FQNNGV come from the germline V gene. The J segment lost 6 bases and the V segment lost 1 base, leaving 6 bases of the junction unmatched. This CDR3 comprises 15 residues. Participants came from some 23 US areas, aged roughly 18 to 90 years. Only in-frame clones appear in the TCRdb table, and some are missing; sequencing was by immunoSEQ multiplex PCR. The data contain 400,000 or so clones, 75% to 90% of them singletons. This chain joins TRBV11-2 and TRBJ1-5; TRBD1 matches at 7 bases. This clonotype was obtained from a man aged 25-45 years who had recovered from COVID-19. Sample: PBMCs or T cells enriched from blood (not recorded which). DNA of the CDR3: TGTGCCAGCAGCTTAGGGACAGGTGATATTCAGCCCCAGCATTTT. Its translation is CASSLGTGDIQPQHF. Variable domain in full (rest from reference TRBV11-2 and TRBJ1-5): EAGVAQSPRYKIIEKRQSVAFWCNPISGHATLYWYQQILGQGPKLLIQFQNNGVVDDSQLPKDRFSAERLKGVDSTLKIQPAKLEDSAVYLCASSLGTGDIQPQHFGDGTRLSIL.